The 14 T cell receptor beta chains below were found in one sample sequenced in a study of cytomegalovirus exposure and HLA in healthy donors. 13 Jbeta primers and 60 Vbeta primers were used for the PCR. The assay was immunoSEQ multiplex PCR, and TCRdb's table has in-frame clones only and misses some. The sample comprises 95,000 to 100,000 clones, about 81% of which are singletons, and 10% rests with the top ten. The sequencing sample was made of PBMCs. The receptor set was obtained from a man aged 50-59 years in good health and CMV-seronegative.

The chain uses TRBV7-9 and TRBJ2-2; D is ambiguous. This CDR3 spans 16 amino acids. Trimming took 6 bases from V and 0 from J, leaving 14 bases between them. Germline-derived CDR1 and CDR2 are SEHNR and FQNEAQ (reference sequence). CDR3 in amino acids: CASRFLQISNTGELFF. CDR3 DNA: TGTGCCAGCAGGTTCTTACAGATCTCGAACACCGGGGAGCTGTTTTTT.

V gene TRBV5-1 combines with J gene TRBJ2-7; the match to TRBD1 covers 10 bases. The CDR3 length is 15 residues. The V segment lost 4 bases and the J segment 2 bases; nucleotides outside the gene matches: 6. Per germline, CDR1 SGHRS and CDR2 YFSETQ. In DNA, the CDR3 is TGCGCCAGCAGCCTCGGGACAGGGGCTACCTACGAGCAGTACTTC. It is translated as CASSLGTGATYEQYF.

This clone showed up just once. The chain is built from TRBV7-9 and TRBJ1-2; 9 positions match TRBD1. This CDR3 spans 18 amino acids. J gave up 0 bases and V 3 bases, and 11 bases lay outside the gene matches. The germline V gene has CDR1 SEHNR and CDR2 FQNEAQ (reference sequence). The CDR3 sequence: CASSFSGQGLNSNYGYTF. CDR3 coding DNA: TGTGCCAGCAGCTTCTCGGGACAGGGCCTTAATTCTAACTATGGCTACACCTTC.

This rearrangement joins TRBV15 to TRBJ2-4, with 7 nucleotides matching TRBD2. The CDR3 covers 15 residues. The J segment lost 3 bases and the V segment lost 5 bases, leaving 7 bases of the junction unmatched. Germline-derived CDR1 and CDR2 are LNHNV and YYDKDF (reference sequence). CDR3 sequence reads: CATSLQGEGKNIQYF. The DNA of the CDR3 is TGTGCCACCAGCTTACAAGGGGAGGGCAAAAACATTCAGTACTTC.

This chain connects TRBV28 to TRBJ2-1, with a possible D match to TRBD1 (6 bases). V dropped 6 bases and J dropped 2 bases, with 17 bases sitting between them. The germline gives CDR1 MDHEN, CDR2 SYDVKM. The CDR3 covers 16 residues. CDR3 coding DNA: TGTGCCAGCAGCCCGGATACAGGGAACACCTACAATGAGCAGTTCTTC. This translates into CASSPDTGNTYNEQFF.

The chain employs TRBV5-1 and TRBJ1-3, with D maybe TRBD1 (6 bases). This CDR3 region has 16 residues. The germline V and J ends were trimmed by 0 bases and 0 bases, with 10 bases remaining between them. Germline loops: CDR1 SGHRS, CDR2 YFSETQ. The CDR3 loop is CASSLGGQNSGNTIYF. In DNA, the CDR3 is TGCGCCAGCAGCTTGGGGGGACAAAACTCTGGAAACACCATATATTTT.

The genes are TRBV5-6 and TRBJ2-3; the match to TRBD2 covers 9 bases. CDR3 length: 16 amino acids. Trimming at V came to 2 bases and at J to 2 bases, leaving 6 bases not matched to a gene. Germline CDR1 is SGHDT and CDR2 is YYEEEE. The CDR3 DNA follows: TGTGCCAGCAGCTTTTTAGCGGGGGATCACACAGATACGCAGTATTTT. As protein: CASSFLAGDHTDTQYF.

The chain has TRBV9 and TRBJ2-5; 7 nucleotides line up with TRBD2. Germline values: CDR1 SGDLS, CDR2 YYNGEE. The junction had 10 bases not matched to a gene; V was cut back by 4 bases and J by 10 bases. CDR3 length equals 13 residues. CDR3 bases: TGTGCCAGCAGCCGCGGCTTGGGGGAGGGCCAGTACTTC. It codes for CASSRGLGEGQYF.

The rearrangement links TRBV9 to TRBJ1-3; D is uncertain. Trimming stripped 3 bases from V and 0 bases from J, with 7 bases between. Germline assignment: CDR1 SGDLS and CDR2 YYNGEE. The CDR3 runs 14 residues. The DNA of the CDR3 is TGTGCCAGCAGCGGGGCTTTCTCTGGAAACACCATATATTTT. Translating it yields CASSGAFSGNTIYF.

The rearrangement links TRBV2 to TRBJ2-3; weak D call: TRBD1 (5 bases). The CDR3 is 15 residues long. The germline CDR1 and CDR2 sequences are SNHLY and FYNNEI. V was shortened by 8 bases and J by 2 bases, with 17 bases between the two germline ends. The CDR3 protein is CASRFRAGYTDTQYF. In DNA, the CDR3 is TGTGCCAGCCGATTTAGGGCAGGGTACACAGATACGCAGTATTTT.

The V call is TRBV5-4, the J call TRBJ2-2; 11 bases are shared with TRBD2. Germline assignment: CDR1 SGHNT and CDR2 YYREEE (reference sequence). Trimming at V came to 5 bases and at J to 5 bases, leaving 5 bases not matched to a gene. There are 15 residues in the CDR3. CDR3 sequence reads: CASRSTSGTTGELFF. The CDR3, as DNA: TGTGCCAGCAGATCGACTAGCGGGACGACCGGGGAGCTGTTTTTT.

The chain uses TRBV2 and TRBJ1-5; TRBD1 is a possible D gene (5 bases). V shed 4 bases and J shed 0 bases, with 7 bases lying between them. The germline CDR1 and CDR2 sequences are SNHLY and FYNNEI. This CDR3 is 14 amino acids long. CDR3 coding DNA: TGTGCCAGCAGTGCCGGGGGTAGCAATCAGCCCCAGCATTTT. Residues: CASSAGGSNQPQHF.

The chain links TRBV29-1 to TRBJ1-2; TRBD1 is a possible D gene (6 bases). This CDR3 comprises 16 residues. Germline V gene lookup returns CDR1 SQVTM and CDR2 ANQGSEA. Trimming removed 1 base from V and 11 bases from J, with 26 bases in between. This chain's CDR3 is CSVEVAAQGRVGYYTF. In DNA form, the CDR3 reads TGCAGCGTTGAAGTCGCCGCACAGGGTCGAGTAGGTTATTACACCTTC.

Notes on this clone: The junction departs from germline at one end; a sequencing error may be responsible. The chain carries TRBV7-7 and TRBJ2-1; possible D gene TRBD2, 5 bases. Germline lookup yields CDR1 SSHAT and CDR2 FNYEAQ (reference sequence). The CDR3 totals 17 residues. The DNA for the CDR3 is TGTGCTAGCAGCTTAGCGCTGTCGGTGAGCTCCTACAATGAGCAGTTCTTC. Its translation is CASSLALSVSSYNEQFF.